A single sample gave rise to the 32 T cell receptor beta chains below, sequenced in a study of OX40 agonist ivuxolimab in advanced cancers. Repertoires were generated with immunoSEQ multiplex PCR, while TCRdb's copy carries only in-frame clones and drops some. The sample carries about 78,000 clones, 80% to 90% recorded once. The starting material was CD4+ or CD8+ T cells sorted from blood, obtained in a trial of the OX40 agonist ivuxolimab. These receptors were obtained from an adult with an advanced solid tumor such as melanoma, head and neck, liver or kidney cancer.

The chain couples TRBV7-9 to TRBJ1-2; weak D call: TRBD1 (5 bases). The germline V gene encodes CDR1 SEHNR and CDR2 FQNEAQ (reference sequence). V was trimmed by 11 bases and J by 8 bases, leaving 15 bases between them. CDR3 length: 11 residues. This chain's CDR3 is CAGTVGGGYTF. As DNA, the CDR3 is TGTGCCGGGACGGTGGGTGGCGGCTACACCTTC.

This clone has only a few counts. The genes are TRBV9 and TRBJ2-1; D perhaps matches TRBD2 (7 bases). Germline V gene data show CDR1 as SGDLS and CDR2 as YYNGEE. Trimming took 1 base from V and 2 from J, leaving 16 bases between them. This CDR3 is 17 amino acids long. In nucleotides, the CDR3 is TGTGCCAGCAGCGTAATGGAGGGAGGGGGAACCTACAATGAGCAGTTCTTC. Translation: CASSVMEGGGTYNEQFF.

V usage is TRBV5-1 and J usage is TRBJ2-7, with 9 bases that match TRBD2. This CDR3 has 16 residues. Germline CDR1 reads SGHRS; CDR2 reads YFSETQ. V gave up 3 bases and J gave up 6 bases; unmatched junction bases: 13. CDR3 DNA: TGCGCCAGCAGCTCGCTAGGAGCGGGAGGCTCCGCCGAGCAGTACTTC. It codes for CASSSLGAGGSAEQYF.

This sequence joins TRBV10-3 and TRBJ1-4; D is unresolved. Trimming took off 3 bases at V and 8 bases at J, with 13 bases between the two ends. CDR3 size: 14 residues. CDR1 and CDR2 from the germline V gene are ENHRY and SYGVKD. This chain's CDR3 is CAISDAGVEEKLFF. The CDR3 nucleotides are TGTGCCATCAGTGACGCAGGAGTCGAAGAAAAACTGTTTTTT.

This clone appeared a single time. V usage is TRBV27 and J usage is TRBJ2-1, with TRBD1 matching 10 bases. The J segment lost 10 bases and the V segment lost 5 bases, leaving 8 bases of the junction unmatched. This CDR3 is 14 amino acids long. Germline V lookup: CDR1 MNHEY, CDR2 SMNVEV (reference sequence). CDR3 DNA sequence: TGTGCCAGCAGTCACCGGGACAGGGGTGGGGAGCAGTTCTTC. Its protein is CASSHRDRGGEQFF.

The chain uses TRBV29-1 and TRBJ2-6; D is ambiguous. The CDR3 is made up of 14 amino acids. Germline-derived CDR1 and CDR2 are SQVTM and ANQGSEA. V was clipped by 3 bases and J by 2 bases, with 8 bases between them. The CDR3 here is CSVDAGAGANVLTF. In DNA form, the CDR3 reads TGCAGCGTTGATGCTGGTGCTGGGGCCAACGTCCTGACTTTC.

The rearrangement joins TRBV28 to TRBJ2-3; 11 bases are shared with TRBD2. Per the germline V gene, CDR1 is MDHEN and CDR2 is SYDVKM. V lost 6 bases, J lost 7 bases, and 9 bases stayed unmatched. The CDR3 runs to 15 residues. DNA for the CDR3: TGTGCCAGCAGCAAACTAGCGGGAGATCGTTATACGCAGTATTTT. This encodes CASSKLAGDRYTQYF.

V and J are TRBV28 and TRBJ2-2, with 11 bases fitting TRBD2. V lost 6 bases to trimming and J lost 0 bases; unmatched junction nucleotides: 3. The CDR3 has 16 amino acids. The germline CDR1 and CDR2 sequences are MDHEN and SYDVKM. CDR3 sequence: CASSFSGRANTGELFF. CDR3 bases: TGTGCCAGCAGCTTTAGCGGGAGGGCGAACACCGGGGAGCTGTTTTTT.

The chain uses TRBV6-1 and TRBJ2-5; TRBD2 might be the D (5 bases). Deletions cut 0 bases from V and 4 bases from J, with 9 bases between. CDR3 length: 14 amino acids. CDR1 and CDR2 (germline): MNHNS, SASEGT. The CDR3 nucleotides read TGTGCCAGCAGTGAAGCGGGAGCCCCAGAGACCCAGTACTTC. Protein: CASSEAGAPETQYF.

CDR3 in amino acids: CASSLELAGSYEQYF. CDR3 nucleotides: TGTGCCAGCAGCTTGGAACTAGCTGGTTCGTACGAGCAGTACTTC. The rearrangement links TRBV5-6 to TRBJ2-7; tentatively, D is TRBD2 (6 bases). The CDR3 is made up of 15 amino acids. Looked up from germline, CDR1 is SGHDT and CDR2 is YYEEEE. Trimming cost V 0 bases and J 4 bases, with 14 bases left between them.

This chain links TRBV27 with TRBJ1-1, with 7 nucleotides matching TRBD1. The CDR3 contains 15 residues. J lost 0 bases, V lost 7 bases, and 8 bases had no gene match. CDR1 is MNHEY, CDR2 SMNVEV, per germline (reference sequence). The CDR3 sequence is CASKETTGLNTEAFF. For the CDR3, the DNA is TGTGCCAGCAAGGAAACGACAGGGTTGAACACTGAAGCTTTCTTT.

V and J are TRBV20-1 and TRBJ2-7; D gene uncertain. The CDR3 consists of 11 residues. Germline lookup yields CDR1 DFQATT and CDR2 SNEGSKA (reference sequence). V lost 8 bases to trimming and J lost 7 bases, with 15 bases between them. CDR3 DNA: TGCAGTCCCACGGTCTACGCGGAGCAGTACTTC. Its protein is CSPTVYAEQYF.

The rearrangement joins TRBV2 to TRBJ2-3, with TRBD2 matching 8 bases. Germline-derived CDR1 and CDR2 are SNHLY and FYNNEI. The CDR3 covers 17 residues. V lost 6 bases and J lost 2; bases outside the gene matches: 13. The CDR3: CASRQDWAGGSTDTQYF. The CDR3 DNA reads TGTGCCAGCAGGCAAGACTGGGCGGGAGGCTCCACAGATACGCAGTATTTT.

Regarding this clone: The sample contains more than one DNA sequence encoding this CDR3. The chain uses TRBV4-3 and TRBJ1-3; D is perhaps TRBD1 (6 bases). V was shortened by 4 bases and J by 4 bases, with 8 bases between the two germline ends. Germline V lookup: CDR1 LGHNA, CDR2 YSLEER. This CDR3 has 13 residues. CDR3 in amino acids: CASSRGQGNTIYF. The DNA of the CDR3 is TGCGCCAGCAGCCGGGGACAAGGAAACACCATATATTTT.

The rearrangement joins TRBV9 to TRBJ2-1; D is unclear. This CDR3 is 15 amino acids long. V lost 0 bases and J 3 bases, leaving 10 bases between the germline ends. CDR1 SGDLS and CDR2 YYNGEE come from the germline V gene. DNA of the CDR3: TGTGCCAGCAGCGTAGCGGCAGGCAACTACAATGAGCAGTTCTTC. Its protein is CASSVAAGNYNEQFF.

This chain's CDR3 is CASSFSSGTYEQYF. CDR3 coding DNA: TGTGCCAGCAGTTTCTCTAGCGGTACCTACGAGCAGTACTTC. The genes are TRBV27 and TRBJ2-7, with 7 nucleotides matching TRBD2. J lost 2 bases, V lost 3 bases, and 4 bases had no gene match. Germline V gene sequence: CDR1 MNHEY, CDR2 SMNVEV (reference sequence). This CDR3 spans 14 amino acids.

The chain combines TRBV5-1 with TRBJ2-7, with D unresolved. The V end lost 5 bases, the J end lost 4 bases, and 16 bases lay between the germline ends. CDR3 length: 14 amino acids. Germline assignment: CDR1 SGHRS and CDR2 YFSETQ. CDR3 nucleotides: TGCGCCAGCAGGGGTATCGGGCTGTCTTACGAGCAGTACTTC. Residues: CASRGIGLSYEQYF.

The rearrangement uses TRBV6-6 and TRBJ2-1; 9 bases align to TRBD2. Germline V lookup: CDR1 MNHNY, CDR2 SVGAGI (reference sequence). The CDR3 extends over 15 amino acids. J was trimmed by 4 bases and V by 2 bases; bases with no gene match: 3. CDR3 nucleotides: TGTGCCAGCAGTTACGTGACTAGCGGATACAATGAGCAGTTCTTC. Protein product: CASSYVTSGYNEQFF.

V is TRBV10-3 and J is TRBJ1-1; D is unclear. The germline V and J ends were trimmed by 4 bases and 2 bases, with 8 bases remaining between them. The CDR3 runs to 13 residues. Germline values: CDR1 ENHRY, CDR2 SYGVKD. CDR3 region: CAISVTRNTEAFF. The CDR3 DNA sequence: TGTGCCATCAGTGTTACGAGAAACACTGAAGCTTTCTTT.

The gene calls are TRBV27 and TRBJ2-1; no clear D. The CDR3 is 13 residues long. The V and J ends lost 5 bases and 6 bases respectively, with 11 bases between them. Per germline, CDR1 MNHEY and CDR2 SMNVEV (reference sequence). DNA for the CDR3: TGTGCCAGCAGTATTGGAAAGAGCAATGAGCAGTTCTTC. It is translated as CASSIGKSNEQFF.

The V gene is TRBV5-5, the J gene TRBJ2-5, with 7 positions matching TRBD2. Trimming removed 4 bases from V and 7 bases from J; junction bases left unmatched: 16. The germline CDR1 and CDR2 sequences are SGHKS and YYEKEE (reference sequence). CDR3 size: 16 residues. This CDR3 is CASSPISGVLGWTQYF. The CDR3 DNA follows: TGTGCCAGCAGCCCTATAAGCGGGGTCCTCGGATGGACCCAGTACTTC.

This clone showed up just once. This chain joins TRBV14 and TRBJ2-2, with D hard to call. V was clipped by 1 base and J by 3 bases, with 6 bases between them. Looked up from germline, CDR1 is SGHDN and CDR2 is FVKESK. There are 14 residues in the CDR3. CDR3 residues: CASSQAAYTGELFF. CDR3 DNA sequence: TGTGCCAGCAGCCAAGCAGCGTACACCGGGGAGCTGTTTTTT.

This clone showed up just once. Relative to the germline gene, one junction end is altered; a read error may explain this. The rearrangement uses TRBV19 and TRBJ2-1, with D perhaps being TRBD1 or TRBD2 (6 bases each). Germline values: CDR1 LNHDA, CDR2 SQIVND (reference sequence). This CDR3 has 16 residues. The CDR3 loop is CASSIVGGPSHNEQFF. CDR3 sequence (DNA): TGTGCCAGTAGTATAGTGGGGGGCCCCTCCCACAATGAGCAGTTCTTC.

The genes are TRBV7-2 and TRBJ2-5; D gene uncertain. The V and J ends lost 5 bases and 1 base respectively, with 11 bases between them. Per germline, CDR1 SGHTA and CDR2 FQGNSA. This CDR3 is 14 amino acids long. CDR3 loop: CASSLNMGQETQYF. The DNA of the CDR3 is TGTGCCAGCAGCCTTAATATGGGCCAAGAGACCCAGTACTTC.

The chain is built from TRBV7-2 and TRBJ2-3; 9 bases map to TRBD2. The CDR3 has 18 amino acids. V was clipped by 0 bases and J by 0 bases; unmatched bases: 7. Germline values: CDR1 SGHTA, CDR2 FQGNSA. CDR3 coding DNA: TGTGCCAGCAGCTTAGCCCCCCTCACTAGCGGGAGCACAGATACGCAGTATTTT. Protein: CASSLAPLTSGSTDTQYF.

The rearrangement links TRBV10-2 to TRBJ1-1; D is perhaps TRBD1 (5 bases). V gave up 0 bases and J gave up 9 bases, with 11 bases separating them. The CDR3 length is 13 residues. The germline V gene encodes CDR1 WSHSY and CDR2 SAAADI. The CDR3 loop reads CASSESTTAKAFF. The CDR3 coding sequence is TGCGCCAGCAGTGAGTCAACGACAGCTAAAGCTTTCTTT.

This chain uses TRBV18 with TRBJ2-2; 9 positions agree with TRBD1. J lost 5 bases, V lost 6 bases, and 13 bases had no gene match. This CDR3 region has 17 residues. Germline V gene sequence: CDR1 KGHSH, CDR2 LQKENI. The CDR3 here is CASSSQQGASWTGELFF. The DNA of the CDR3 is TGTGCCAGCTCCAGCCAACAGGGGGCCTCTTGGACCGGGGAGCTGTTTTTT.

The chain joins TRBV5-1 to TRBJ2-5, with 12 nucleotides matching TRBD2. This CDR3 comprises 14 residues. CDR1 is SGHRS, CDR2 YFSETQ, per germline. The trim removed 4 bases at V and 4 bases at J, leaving 2 bases unmatched. CDR3 in DNA: TGCGCCAGCAGCCCGGGACTAGCGGGAGAGACCCAGTACTTC. It is translated as CASSPGLAGETQYF.

The chain is built from TRBV10-3 and TRBJ2-5, with no clear D. The V and J ends lost 2 bases and 5 bases respectively, with 9 bases between them. This CDR3 is 13 amino acids long. Germline lookup yields CDR1 ENHRY and CDR2 SYGVKD. The CDR3 reads CAISERPMETQYF. In DNA form, the CDR3 reads TGTGCCATCAGTGAGAGGCCTATGGAGACCCAGTACTTC.

The V gene is TRBV5-1, the J gene TRBJ2-2; D call uncertain. The germline gives CDR1 SGHRS, CDR2 YFSETQ. Trimming cost V 6 bases and J 6 bases, with 12 bases left between them. This CDR3 has 13 amino acids. CDR3 sequence: CASIESSAGELFF. As DNA, the CDR3 is TGCGCCAGCATCGAGAGTTCGGCCGGGGAGCTGTTTTTT.

This clone showed up just a few times. This chain joins TRBV21-1 and TRBJ1-5. TRBV21-1 is a pseudogene locus. This CDR3 comprises 16 residues. This CDR3 is CASSKEGRDSNQPQHF. The CDR3 DNA sequence: TGTGCCAGCAGCAAAGAGGGAAGGGATAGCAATCAGCCCCAGCATTTT.

The chain uses TRBV27 and TRBJ2-3; no reliable D call. V was trimmed by 4 bases and J by 0 bases, leaving 8 bases between them. The CDR3 runs 14 residues. Germline loops: CDR1 MNHEY, CDR2 SMNVEV (reference sequence). As DNA, the CDR3 is TGTGCCAGCAGTTGGGCCAGTAGCACAGATACGCAGTATTTT. Its protein is CASSWASSTDTQYF.